Below, one T cell receptor (beta chain) is given with its context. This sample is part of a study of patients and donors after allogeneic stem cell transplantation. Germline V gives CDR1 KGHDR, CDR2 SFDVKD. J gave up 5 bases and V 4 bases, and 5 bases lay outside the gene matches. The CDR3 runs 15 residues. TCRdb fed the RT-PCR reads into MiXCR, producing one record per CDR3 protein. In the table there are 900,000 to 1,000,000 distinct CDR3 sequences, about a sixth of which are singletons. The sample comprised blood, either unsorted or a sorted T cell fraction (not recorded which). The chain has TRBV24-1 and TRBJ1-1; TRBD1 agrees at 11 bases. This TCR derives from a human donor who was either an allogeneic HSCT recipient or a stem cell or donor lymphocyte infusion donor (not recorded which). It is not recorded whose cells these are; they may come from a transplant donor. The CDR3 region is CATSDRTGGETEAFF. As DNA, the CDR3 is TGTGCCACCAGTGACCGGACAGGGGGCGAGACTGAAGCTTTCTTT.